Listed below are T cell receptor beta chains from one sample, sequenced in a study of cytotoxic CD8 clonotypes in ibrutinib-treated CLL. Profiled with immunoSEQ multiplex PCR; TCRdb holds only in-frame clones, not every one. The repertoire holds about 130,000 clones, less than 90% seen once, with 3% to 4% in the top ten. The input for sequencing was PBMCs, taken after 24 months of ibrutinib treatment. The origin of the receptors is a human donor with chronic lymphocytic leukemia. Each CDR3 is given with its conserved first and last residue. A D gene is named only where the DNA matches it firmly. For some rows the clone size is stated as once, few or many, or as a class when expanded; others skip it.

cdr3_aa | cdr3_nt | d_call | j_call | v_call | clone_size
CASSPLSNQPQHF | TGTGCCAGCTCACCGCTTAGCAATCAGCCCCAGCATTTT | . | TRBJ1-5 | TRBV18 | once
CASRHGNQETQYF | TGTGCCAGCCGTCACGGGAACCAAGAGACCCAGTACTTC | . | TRBJ2-5 | TRBV27 | .
CATSLTVGGYEQYF | TGTGCCACCAGCCTTACGGTTGGAGGCTACGAGCAGTACTTC | . | TRBJ2-7 | TRBV15 | .
CASSSNPYYEQYF | TGTGCCAGCAGCTCCAACCCCTACTACGAGCAGTACTTC | . | TRBJ2-7 | TRBV11-2 | .
CASSQGASWDSSEQYF | TGCGCCAGCAGCCAAGGGGCGAGCTGGGATTCCTCCGAGCAGTACTTC | . | TRBJ2-7 | TRBV4-3 | .
CASRDTGGSKLEQYF | TGTGCCAGCAGGGATACCGGGGGAAGTAAACTGGAGCAGTACTTC | . | TRBJ2-7 | TRBV6-1 | .
CASSRTGGFYEQYF | TGTGCCAGCAGTCGGACAGGGGGGTTCTACGAGCAGTACTTC | TRBD1 | TRBJ2-7 | TRBV28 | .
CASLIRGSTEQYF | TGTGCCAGCCTAATCCGGGGATCTACCGAGCAGTACTTC | . | TRBJ2-7 | TRBV5-5 | once
CASSSDTGEQFF | TGTGCCAGCAGCTCAGACACCGGTGAGCAGTTCTTC | . | TRBJ2-1 | TRBV7-2 | .
CASSQDPRKVWVSLFF | TGCGCCAGCAGCCAAGATCCCAGGAAGGTTTGGGTCTCCCTGTTCTTC | . | TRBJ2-1 | TRBV4-1 | .
CASSSYSGVLNYGYTF | TGTGCCAGCAGCTCTTACAGCGGCGTCCTAAACTATGGCTACACCTTC | . | TRBJ1-2 | TRBV5-4 | few
CATGTGPNTGELFF | TGTGCCACCGGGACAGGACCGAACACCGGGGAGCTGTTTTTT | TRBD1 | TRBJ2-2 | TRBV7-3 | .
CSVQGNYGYTF | TGCAGCGTTCAGGGCAACTATGGCTACACCTTC | . | TRBJ1-2 | TRBV29-1 | once
CASTLRQSTNYGYTF | TGTGCCAGCACCCTTCGACAAAGTACTAACTATGGCTACACCTTC | . | TRBJ1-2 | TRBV5-4 | once
CASRDNYGYTF | TGTGCCAGCAGGGATAACTATGGCTACACCTTC | . | TRBJ1-2 | TRBV6-9 | .
CASSNPGGSYEQYF | TGTGCCAGCAGTAACCCAGGGGGTAGCTACGAGCAGTACTTC | TRBD1 | TRBJ2-7 | TRBV28 | once
CASSLTPPTTEAFF | TGTGCCAGCAGCTTAACGCCTCCCACCACTGAAGCTTTCTTT | . | TRBJ1-1 | TRBV7-3 | .
CASKWTATNEKLFF | TGTGCCAGCAAGTGGACAGCAACTAATGAAAAACTGTTTTTT | . | TRBJ1-4 | TRBV2 | .
CASSFRTGNQETQYF | TGTGCCAGCAGCTTCCGGACAGGGAATCAAGAGACCCAGTACTTC | TRBD1 | TRBJ2-5 | TRBV7-8 | .
CASSQGQGALYGYTF | TGTGCCAGCAGCCAGGGACAGGGGGCCCTCTATGGCTACACCTTC | TRBD1 | TRBJ1-2 | TRBV7-3 | .
CASSLFGTAKKETQYF | TGTGCCAGCAGCTTGTTCGGGACAGCTAAAAAAGAGACCCAGTACTTC | TRBD1 | TRBJ2-5 | TRBV5-5 | .
CASSEYGVHPEAFF | TGTGCCAGCAGTGAATACGGGGTCCATCCTGAAGCTTTCTTT | . | TRBJ1-1 | TRBV6-1 | .
CASSQGLGLFNEAFF | TGTGCCAGCAGCCAAGGATTGGGCCTATTTAATGAAGCTTTCTTT | . | TRBJ1-1 | TRBV4-2 | .
CASSLQGYSNQPQHF | TGTGCCAGCTCATTACAGGGGTATAGCAATCAGCCCCAGCATTTT | TRBD1 | TRBJ1-5 | TRBV18 | .
CASSLGLGDRVF | TGTGCCAGCAGCTTAGGCCTGGGGGACAGGGTTTTT | TRBD1 | TRBJ1-5 | TRBV7-8 | .
CASSYRSEGGRKPQHF | TGTGCCAGCAGTTACCGTTCGGAAGGAGGCCGGAAGCCCCAGCATTTT | . | TRBJ1-5 | TRBV6-6 | .
CASSPRTGGSEQYF | TGTGCCAGCAGCCCTAGGACAGGGGGAAGCGAGCAGTACTTC | TRBD1 | TRBJ2-7 | TRBV5-4 | .
CASSTGQGFHEQYF | TGCGCCAGCAGCACCGGACAGGGGTTCCACGAGCAGTACTTC | TRBD1 | TRBJ2-7 | TRBV5-1 | .
CAWGAGTRGYF | . | . | TRBJ2-3 | TRBV30 | .
CASSPGTGTPYEQYF | TGTGCCAGCAGCCCCGGGACAGGGACTCCCTACGAGCAGTACTTC | TRBD1 | TRBJ2-7 | TRBV5-8 | .
CAWREGYGYTF | TGTGCCTGGAGGGAAGGGTATGGCTACACCTTC | . | TRBJ1-2 | TRBV30 | .
CAWSRGMNTEAFF | TGTGCCTGGAGCCGTGGAATGAACACTGAAGCTTTCTTT | . | TRBJ1-1 | TRBV30 | .
CASSADRWGEKLFF | TGTGCCAGCAGCGCGGACAGGTGGGGTGAAAAACTGTTTTTT | TRBD1 | TRBJ1-4 | TRBV7-2 | .
CASSSPPGFSSPTNEKLFF | TGTGCCAGCAGTTCGCCGCCAGGGTTCTCCTCCCCAACTAATGAAAAACTGTTTTTT | . | TRBJ1-4 | TRBV28 | .
CASSIGVRADYEQYF | TGTGCCAGTAGTATAGGGGTGAGGGCCGACTACGAGCAGTACTTC | . | TRBJ2-7 | TRBV19 | .
CASKGTAAAKLFF | TGTGCCAGCAAGGGGACAGCGGCTGCAAAACTGTTTTTT | TRBD1 | TRBJ1-4 | TRBV2 | .
CSVSIGQLNDEQYF | TGCAGCGTGTCGATAGGGCAGCTTAACGACGAGCAGTACTTC | . | TRBJ2-7 | TRBV29-1 | .
CASSSGAVYYGYTF | TGTGCCAGCAGCTCAGGGGCCGTTTACTATGGCTACACCTTC | . | TRBJ1-2 | TRBV5-4 | .
CASSLVPSGGANEQFF | TGTGCCAGCAGCTTAGTACCTAGCGGGGGGGCCAATGAGCAGTTCTTC | TRBD2 | TRBJ2-1 | TRBV7-9 | .
CASSSQGQGVPRYGYTF | TGTGCCAGCAGCTCACAAGGACAGGGGGTCCCTCGATATGGCTACACCTTC | TRBD1 | TRBJ1-2 | TRBV7-8 | .
CAWSAPRTGEPKEAGYTF | TGTGCCTGGAGTGCCCCAAGGACAGGGGAACCAAAAGAGGCTGGCTACACCTTC | TRBD1 | TRBJ1-2 | TRBV30 | .
CASDARTGGSSPLHF | TGTGCCAGTGACGCCCGGACAGGGGGCTCTTCACCCCTCCACTTT | TRBD1 | TRBJ1-6 | TRBV19 | few
CASSRYFSGSEQFF | TGTGCCAGCAGCCGGTATTTTAGCGGGTCCGAGCAGTTCTTC | TRBD2 | TRBJ2-1 | TRBV7-2 | .
CASGPWSSPLHF | TGTGCCAGCGGGCCATGGAGTTCACCCCTCCACTTT | . | TRBJ1-6 | TRBV7-2 | few
CASSLVAVTYEQYF | TGTGCCAGCAGCTTAGTGGCAGTAACTTACGAGCAGTACTTC | . | TRBJ2-7 | TRBV7-2 | few
CASSLTSGAADTQYF | TGCGCCAGCAGCCTAACTAGCGGGGCTGCAGATACGCAGTATTTT | TRBD2 | TRBJ2-3 | TRBV10-1 | .
CASSAQEGTEAFF | TGCGCCAGCAGCGCCCAGGAGGGGACTGAAGCTTTCTTT | . | TRBJ1-1 | TRBV5-1 | .
CASSLGQGDSPLHF | TGTGCCAGCAGCTTGGGACAGGGGGATTCACCCCTCCACTTT | TRBD1 | TRBJ1-6 | TRBV5-4 | few
CSVDGGANLNYGYTF | TGCAGCGTTGATGGGGGGGCAAACCTTAACTATGGCTACACCTTC | . | TRBJ1-2 | TRBV29-1 | .
CASRTGGGTNEKLFF | TGTGCCAGCCGGACAGGGGGCGGAACTAATGAAAAACTGTTTTTT | TRBD1 | TRBJ1-4 | TRBV10-3 | .
CASSPAAQTGAPSYEQYF | TGTGCCAGCTCACCGGCGGCACAAACAGGGGCCCCTTCCTACGAGCAGTACTTC | TRBD1 | TRBJ2-7 | TRBV18 | .